The subject of this entry is one T cell receptor beta chain. Its antigen is undetermined. This table comes from immunoSEQ multiplex PCR, and its TCRdb copy is limited to in-frame clones, with some not included. The top ten clones hold around a tenth of a sample with about 170,000 clones, 85% to 90% of them seen once. The CDR3 sequence is 14 residues long. V lost 4 bases, J lost 5 bases, and 14 bases lay in between. The germline gives CDR1 LGHNA, CDR2 YNFKEQ. This entry is derived from a study of cytomegalovirus exposure and HLA in healthy donors. Overall study findings and caveats: Most observed TCR sequences were rare, whereas some public TCRs were detected in many donors.

Sequenced input: PBMCs. This receptor was taken from a woman between 18 and 29 years old in good health and CMV-seropositive. The rearrangement joins TRBV4-2 to TRBJ2-5; D remains ambiguous. CDR3 nucleotides: TGTGCCAGCAGCCCCCAAGTCTTACAGGAGACCCAGTACTTC. Protein product: CASSPQVLQETQYF.